One and the same sample provided the 25 T cell receptor beta chains below, sequenced in a study of identical twins' blood T cells. One entry per CDR3 protein results from TCRdb running MiXCR on the 5' RACE reads. In the table there are 300,000 to 450,000 distinct CDR3 sequences, 28% of which are singletons. The sequenced material came from PBMCs. The receptors stem from a woman aged 18-49 years in good health.

This rearrangement joins TRBV11-3 to TRBJ1-2, with D uncertain. The CDR3 runs 11 residues. The V end lost 4 bases, the J end lost 8 bases, and 8 bases lay between the germline ends. Looked up from germline, CDR1 is SGHNT and CDR2 is YENEEA. The CDR3 sequence is CASSSQDGYTF. The CDR3 coding sequence is TGTGCCAGCAGCTCCCAAGACGGCTACACCTTC.

This rearrangement joins TRBV5-6 to TRBJ2-6; D is undetermined. V was shortened by 4 bases and J by 0 bases, with 11 bases between the two germline ends. CDR1 and CDR2 (germline): SGHDT, YYEEEE. The CDR3 sequence is 16 residues long. In DNA, the CDR3 is TGTGCCAGCAGCCCTAACTGGATCTCTGGGGCCAACGTCCTGACTTTC. It codes for CASSPNWISGANVLTF.

In regard to this clonotype: It may be a read error: a sequence one base away is much more abundant. The chain recombines TRBV29-1 with TRBJ1-1, with D unclear. The length of the CDR3 is 11 residues. Germline values: CDR1 SQVTM, CDR2 ANQGSEA. Trimming took 3 bases from V and 1 from J, leaving 3 bases between them. CDR3 nucleotide sequence: TGCAGCGTTGAGTGGAACACTGAAGCTTTCTTT. This codes for CSVEWNTEAFF.

The count of this clonotype is one. The V call is TRBV27, the J call TRBJ2-3; D ambiguous. The CDR3 length is 16 residues. Looked up from germline, CDR1 is MNHEY and CDR2 is SMNVEV (reference sequence). Trimming removed 3 bases from V and 2 bases from J, with 15 bases in between. DNA of the CDR3: TGTGCCAGCAGTTTTAGTCGCCGGACGGACACAGATACGCAGTATTTT. Translated: CASSFSRRTDTDTQYF.

This clonotype showed up many times. Written as DNA, the CDR3 is TGTGCCAGCAGTTTTAGGGGGGACGACTATGGCTACACCTTC. It specifies CASSFRGDDYGYTF. The chain has TRBV12-3 or TRBV12-4 and TRBJ1-2, with D perhaps matching TRBD1 (6 bases). V was pared by 3 bases and J by 3 bases, with 11 bases between. This CDR3 has 14 residues.

This chain links TRBV9 with TRBJ1-3; D possibly corresponds to TRBD1 (6 bases). CDR3 length: 16 amino acids. Germline V gene data show CDR1 as SGDLS and CDR2 as YYNGEE. Trimming pared 3 bases from V and 2 bases from J, leaving 15 bases between. As DNA, the CDR3 is TGTGCCAGCAGCGGCATACGGCAGGGGCCTGGAAACACCATATATTTT. Amino acids: CASSGIRQGPGNTIYF. Full variable domain (remainder filled in from reference TRBV9 and TRBJ1-3): DSGVTQTPKHLITATGQRVTLRCSPRSGDLSVYWYQQSLDQGLQFLIQYYNGEERAKGNILERFSAQQFPDLHSELNLSSLELGDSALYFCASSGIRQGPGNTIYFGEGSWLTVV.

The chain employs TRBV11-2 and TRBJ1-6; D is possibly TRBD1 (6 bases). Per the germline V gene, CDR1 is SGHAT and CDR2 is FQNNGV. V was clipped by 7 bases and J by 9 bases, with 16 bases between them. This CDR3 comprises 14 residues. The CDR3 reads CASIPGTQGSPLHF. The DNA for the CDR3 is TGTGCCAGCATCCCCGGGACACAGGGTTCACCCCTCCACTTT.

The rearrangement joins TRBV5-1 to TRBJ1-4, with D tentatively TRBD1 (5 bases). This CDR3 has 16 amino acids. The V end was cut by 4 bases, the J end by 0 bases, with 13 bases between. Germline assignment: CDR1 SGHRS and CDR2 YFSETQ. CDR3 DNA sequence: TGCGCCAGCAGCACCTCCGGGGGAGCAACTAATGAAAAACTGTTTTTT. It yields the protein CASSTSGGATNEKLFF. Supplemented by reference TRBV5-1 and TRBJ1-4, the full variable domain reads KAGVTQTPRYLIKTRGQQVTLSCSPISGHRSVSWYQQTPGQGLQFLFEYFSETQRNKGNFPGRFSGRQFSNSRSEMNVSTLELGDSALYLCASSTSGGATNEKLFFGSGTQLSVL.

The CDR3 nucleotides read TGTGCCAGCAGCTCCGAAACAGCCGTCTCCTACGAGCAGTACTTC. Translation gives CASSSETAVSYEQYF. The chain carries TRBV5-6 and TRBJ2-7; D gene unclear. Germline loops: CDR1 SGHDT, CDR2 YYEEEE. This CDR3 has 15 residues. Trimming shortened V by 3 bases and J by 0 bases, and 13 bases separated the two germline ends. The complete variable domain, with remaining parts taken from reference TRBV5-6 and TRBJ2-7, reads DAGVTQSPTHLIKTRGQQVTLRCSPKSGHDTVSWYQQALGQGPQFIFQYYEEEERQRGNFPDRFSGHQFPNYSSELNVNALLLGDSALYLCASSSETAVSYEQYFGPGTRLTVT.

This clonotype turned up a few times. CDR3 DNA sequence: TGTGCCAGCTCCCCCCGCGACAGGGACAATGAGCAGTTCTTC. Its protein is CASSPRDRDNEQFF. This chain connects TRBV18 to TRBJ2-1; 7 bases agree with TRBD1. There are 14 residues in the CDR3. Losses at the gene ends were 6 bases for V and 5 bases for J; bases not matched to a gene: 7. CDR1 KGHSH and CDR2 LQKENI come from the germline V gene.

This clonotype occurred a few times. CDR3 DNA: TGCAGCGTTAATGGTGCGATCAGCGCCACAGATACGCAGTATTTT. Translated: CSVNGAISATDTQYF. The rearrangement joins TRBV29-1 to TRBJ2-3, with no clear D. V lost 5 bases, J lost 2 bases, and 17 bases lay in between. This CDR3 has 15 amino acids. The germline V gene has CDR1 SQVTM and CDR2 ANQGSEA.

J is TRBJ2-7 and V is TRBV20-1, with D possibly being TRBD2 (6 bases). This CDR3 comprises 12 residues. V lost 8 bases and J 3 bases, leaving 14 bases between the germline ends. Germline CDR1 DFQATT, CDR2 SNEGSKA (reference sequence). The CDR3 region is CSPQRASYEQYF. In DNA form, the CDR3 reads TGCAGTCCCCAGCGGGCGAGCTACGAGCAGTACTTC.

This sequence joins TRBV20-1 and TRBJ2-4; D is possibly TRBD1 (5 bases). CDR1 DFQATT and CDR2 SNEGSKA come from the germline V gene (reference sequence). The CDR3 length is 15 residues. V dropped 3 bases and J dropped 6 bases, with 18 bases sitting between them. The CDR3 loop is CSASYVRVIGNIQYF. CDR3 nucleotide sequence: TGCAGTGCTAGCTATGTCAGGGTAATAGGAAACATTCAGTACTTC.

The sample holds a few counts of this clonotype. The chain has TRBV5-1 and TRBJ1-1; 8 bases line up with TRBD1. V was clipped by 3 bases and J by 2 bases; unmatched bases: 6. The germline V gene encodes CDR1 SGHRS and CDR2 YFSETQ. The CDR3 has 15 residues. Here the CDR3 reads CASSYRTGKNTEAFF. The CDR3 DNA reads TGCGCCAGCAGCTACCGGACAGGGAAAAACACTGAAGCTTTCTTT.

The CDR3 region has the DNA TGTGCCAGCAGTTACCTGACTGGAAACACCATATATTTT. Its translation: CASSYLTGNTIYF. The chain recombines TRBV6-5 with TRBJ1-3; unclear D gene. The CDR3 runs 13 residues. The germline gives CDR1 MNHEY, CDR2 SVGAGI. Trimming cost V 2 bases and J 2 bases, with 4 bases left between them.

The chain couples TRBV6-5 to TRBJ1-6; TRBD1 is a possible D gene (6 bases). CDR1 is MNHEY, CDR2 SVGAGI, per germline. Trimming removed 4 bases at V and 3 bases at J, with 13 bases between. The CDR3 contains 16 residues. CDR3 in DNA: TGTGCCAGCAGTTCCCTGGACAGAAACTATAATTCACCCCTCCACTTT. Translating it yields CASSSLDRNYNSPLHF.

Regarding this clonotype: Given a much more abundant clone one base away, this may be a read error. This chain uses TRBV9 with TRBJ1-3; no clear D. The CDR3 runs 16 residues. V dropped 0 bases and J dropped 0 bases, with 10 bases sitting between them. CDR1 SGDLS and CDR2 YYNGEE come from the germline V gene. The chain's CDR3 is CASSVDGRISGNTIYF. CDR3 nucleotide sequence: TGTGCCAGCAGCGTAGACGGCAGGATCTCTGGAAACACCATATATTTT.

Only a few counts were recorded for this clonotype. The CDR3 spells CASSRGPLQATGELFF. The CDR3 nucleotides are TGTGCCAGCAGTCGTGGTCCTCTACAGGCCACCGGGGAGCTGTTTTTT. The J gene is TRBJ2-2, the V gene TRBV9; possible D gene TRBD1, 5 bases. From germline, CDR1 is SGDLS and CDR2 YYNGEE. The CDR3 is made up of 16 amino acids. Trimming pared 5 bases from V and 4 bases from J, leaving 18 bases between.

V usage is TRBV11-2 and J usage is TRBJ2-1; 12 nucleotides align to TRBD2. V lost 5 bases and J lost 9; bases outside the gene matches: 2. Germline lookup yields CDR1 SGHAT and CDR2 FQNNGV. The CDR3 sequence is 13 residues long. For the CDR3, the DNA is TGTGCCAGCAGCCTAGCGGGAGGGCGTGAGCAGTTCTTC. This sequence encodes CASSLAGGREQFF.

The chain has TRBV14 and TRBJ2-7, with D unclear. Germline V CDR1 and CDR2: SGHDN, FVKESK. The V gene lost 2 bases and the J gene lost 3 bases, with 8 bases spanning the gap. CDR3 length equals 13 residues. DNA of the CDR3: TGTGCCAGCAGCCAACAAGGTTTCTACGAGCAGTACTTC. It translates to CASSQQGFYEQYF.

There are a few counts of this clonotype. The chain joins TRBV12-3 or TRBV12-4 to TRBJ1-2, with D possibly TRBD1 on 5 matching bases. This CDR3 is 12 amino acids long. The V end lost 4 bases, the J end lost 4 bases, and 7 bases lay between the germline ends. The CDR3 bases are TGTGCCAGCAGTTCAGGGCCCTATGGCTACACCTTC. Protein product: CASSSGPYGYTF.

Concerning this clonotype: This could be a read error, since a much larger clone is one nucleotide away. The V call is TRBV10-2, the J call TRBJ1-1; the D is unclear. Germline CDR1 reads WSHSY; CDR2 reads SAAADI. The CDR3 is 15 residues long. Written as DNA, the CDR3 is TGCGCCAGCAGTGATCGGAAGTGGGGATACACTGAAACTTTCTTT. As protein: CASSDRKWGYTETFF.

V usage is TRBV10-3 and J usage is TRBJ1-1; D not resolved. From germline, CDR1 is ENHRY and CDR2 SYGVKD. This CDR3 contains 14 residues. V shed 6 bases and J shed 0 bases, with 11 bases lying between them. CDR3 sequence reads: CAISQEVMNTEAFF. The CDR3 DNA follows: TGTGCCATCAGCCAGGAGGTAATGAACACTGAAGCTTTCTTT.

The chain carries TRBV7-2 and TRBJ1-1; D gene uncertain. This CDR3 is built from 14 residues. V dropped 1 base and J dropped 0 bases, with 6 bases sitting between them. Germline-derived CDR1 and CDR2 are SGHTA and FQGNSA. The CDR3 protein is CASSLDHLNTEAFF. The DNA for the CDR3 is TGTGCCAGCAGCTTAGATCATTTGAACACTGAAGCTTTCTTT. The variable domain in full, completed from reference TRBV7-2 and TRBJ1-1, reads GAGVSQSPSNKVTEKGKDVELRCDPISGHTALYWYRQSLGQGLEFLIYFQGNSAPDKSGLPSDRFSAERTGGSVSTLTIQRTQQEDSAVYLCASSLDHLNTEAFFGQGTRLTVV.

The chain couples TRBV7-2 to TRBJ2-1; 7 bases are shared with TRBD1. The V segment lost 5 bases and the J segment 3 bases; nucleotides outside the gene matches: 7. This CDR3 has 15 amino acids. CDR1 SGHTA and CDR2 FQGNSA come from the germline V gene. The CDR3 loop is CASSTRQGVYNEQFF. DNA of the CDR3: TGTGCCAGCAGCACCCGACAGGGAGTCTACAATGAGCAGTTCTTC.